A selection of T cell receptor beta chains follows, all from one sample in a study of blood T cell repertoires in COVID-19. Clones were sequenced by immunoSEQ multiplex PCR, and TCRdb holds only the in-frame ones, with some missing. The table records more than 200,000 clones, about 90% of them present only once. The sequencing sample was made of peripheral blood. The receptor source for this set is a man older than 75 with acute or convalescent COVID-19. Each CDR3 is given with its conserved first and last residue. The D gene is left open where the match is weak. Expanded clones get a size class; other rows say once, few or many, or leave the size out.

-,TRBV5-1,TRBJ2-2,TRBD1,TGCGCCAGCAGCTCGGGACAGGGGGTGGACACCGGGGAGCTGTTTTTT,CASSSGQGVDTGELFF
-,TRBV7-2,TRBJ2-1,-,TGTGCCAGCAGCCCCGACATCTACTCCTACAATGAGCAGTTCTTC,CASSPDIYSYNEQFF
-,TRBV24-1,TRBJ1-2,-,TGTGCCACCAGTGATTCGGCAGGGGTCAACTATGGCTACACCTTC,CATSDSAGVNYGYTF
-,TRBV9,TRBJ2-5,TRBD2,TGTGCCAGCAGCGCTGGACTAGCGGGAGTAGAGACCCAGTACTTC,CASSAGLAGVETQYF
-,TRBV28,TRBJ2-7,TRBD1,TGTGCCAGCAGTTTATGGGGACAGGCAAGAGACTACGAGCAGTACTTC,CASSLWGQARDYEQYF
-,TRBV7-2,TRBJ2-1,-,TGTGCCAGCAGCTTACAAACTCAGGGGTCCAATGAGCAGTTCTTC,CASSLQTQGSNEQFF
-,TRBV12-3/TRBV12-4,TRBJ2-2,-,TGTGCCAGCCGGGACTCCAACACCGGGGAGCTGTTTTTT,CASRDSNTGELFF
-,TRBV7-6,TRBJ2-1,-,TGTGCCAGCAGCTTACTAGACCCTAATGAGCAGTTCTTC,CASSLLDPNEQFF
-,TRBV19,TRBJ1-5,TRBD1,TGTGCCAGTAGTTCCGGACAGGGTCAGCCCCAGCATTTT,CASSSGQGQPQHF
once,TRBV19,TRBJ1-3,TRBD1,TGTGCCAGTAGTATCCTGACAGGGGCGAGCTCTGGAAACACCATATATTTT,CASSILTGASSGNTIYF
-,TRBV28,TRBJ2-7,-,TGTGCCACCCGACTCGGGACAACCTACGAGCAGTACTTC,CATRLGTTYEQYF
-,TRBV11-2,TRBJ2-2,-,TGTGCCAGCAGCCCCGCCAGAATCGGGGAGCTGTTTTTT,CASSPARIGELFF
-,TRBV27,TRBJ2-7,-,TGTGCCAGCAGTACACGAGGGAAAGGACCCGAGCAGTACTTC,CASSTRGKGPEQYF
-,TRBV19,TRBJ1-4,-,TGTGCCAGTAGCGACACGGGGGTGGAAAAACTGTTTTTT,CASSDTGVEKLFF
once,TRBV9,TRBJ2-5,-,TGTGCCAGCAGCGTAGGGGAGGCGGAGACCCAGTACTTC,CASSVGEAETQYF
-,TRBV28,TRBJ2-1,-,TGTGCCAGCGGAGCCTCTGACGGCAATGAGCAGTTCTTC,CASGASDGNEQFF
-,TRBV6-2/TRBV6-3,TRBJ1-5,TRBD1,TGTGCCAGCAGTAAACCGGGACAGGGGGCCTATCAGCCCCAGCATTTT,CASSKPGQGAYQPQHF
-,TRBV6-4,TRBJ2-1,-,TGTGCCAGCAGTGTGGGGGGCTCCTACAATGAGCAGTTCTTC,CASSVGGSYNEQFF
-,TRBV19,TRBJ1-5,-,TGTGCCAGTAGTATAAGACTAGGGACCAGCAATCAGCCCCAGCATTTT,CASSIRLGTSNQPQHF
-,TRBV18,TRBJ2-7,TRBD2,TGTGCCAGCTCCCCCCTTGCCGGGACTAGCACTACCTACGAGCAGTACTTC,CASSPLAGTSTTYEQYF
-,TRBV11-3,TRBJ2-1,TRBD2,TGTGCCAGCAGCTTCCGGGAGGGTTCCTACAATGAGCAGTTCTTC,CASSFREGSYNEQFF
-,TRBV6-5,TRBJ1-2,-,TGTGCCAGCCTGTTGAGGGCCTCAGCTAACTATGGCTACACCTTC,CASLLRASANYGYTF
-,TRBV6-4,TRBJ1-4,-,TGTGCCAGCAGTCGAGAGTTGCGTGAAAAACTGTTTTTT,CASSRELREKLFF
-,TRBV27,TRBJ2-1,TRBD1,TGTGCCAGCAGAGATTCCGGGACAGTCTACAATGAGCAGTTCTTC,CASRDSGTVYNEQFF
-,TRBV5-3,TRBJ1-1,TRBD1,TGTGCCAGAAGCTTGGCCGGAGGGGGCGGAACTGAAGCTTTCTTT,CARSLAGGGGTEAFF
once,TRBV5-1,TRBJ1-2,TRBD1,TGCGCCAGCAGCTTGGCCGGAGGGGGCGCTGGCGGCTACACCTTC,CASSLAGGGAGGYTF
-,TRBV4-2,TRBJ2-1,TRBD2,TGTGCCAGCAGCCAACGGGAGGGTTACAATGAGCAGTTCTTC,CASSQREGYNEQFF
once,TRBV2,TRBJ1-1,TRBD1,TGTGCCAGCAGTTCTGGACAGGGGGCTGGCACTGAAGCTTTCTTT,CASSSGQGAGTEAFF
-,TRBV5-1,TRBJ1-5,-,TGCGCCAGCAGCTTATACGGAGATCCAGGGGAACCCCAGCATTTT,CASSLYGDPGEPQHF
-,TRBV7-8,TRBJ1-5,TRBD1,TGTGCCAGCAGCGGGGGCGGGACAGGGGGACATCAGCCCCAGCATTTT,CASSGGGTGGHQPQHF
-,TRBV7-8,TRBJ2-2,TRBD2,TGTGCCAGCAGCTTAGGAGGACTAGCGGTAAACACCGGGGAGCTGTTTTTT,CASSLGGLAVNTGELFF
-,TRBV18,TRBJ2-5,-,TGTGCCAGCTCAACAGGGTACCAAGAGACCCAGTACTTC,CASSTGYQETQYF
-,TRBV9,TRBJ2-1,-,TGTGCCAGCTCGAACCGACTGGGGGGGGACAAGCACAATGAGCAGTTCTTC,CASSNRLGGDKHNEQFF
once,TRBV25-1,TRBJ1-1,-,TGTGCCAGCAGTGAAAACAGGGTTGGCACTGAAGCTTTCTTT,CASSENRVGTEAFF
once,TRBV6-5,TRBJ1-4,-,TGTGCCAGCAAGGGAGGGTATGATAATGAAAAACTGTTTTTT,CASKGGYDNEKLFF
-,TRBV18,TRBJ2-5,-,TGTGCCAGCTCACCAGAACAGGGTTATAGAGAGACCCAGTACTTC,CASSPEQGYRETQYF
-,TRBV19,TRBJ2-2,-,TGTGCCAGTAGTATATTGACTTTCAACACCGGGGAGCTGTTTTTT,CASSILTFNTGELFF
-,TRBV27,TRBJ2-1,TRBD1,TGTGCCAGCAGCCCGCCCCGATTCTGGACAGGAAAGGGCGAAGGTGAGCAGTTCTTC,CASSPPRFWTGKGEGEQFF
-,TRBV3-1/TRBV3-2,TRBJ1-5,-,TGTGCCAGCAGCCAAGGGGGAGATCAGCCCCAGCATTTT,CASSQGGDQPQHF
-,TRBV4-1,TRBJ1-2,TRBD1,TGCGCCAGCAGCCAGGACAGGGGGCAGTATGGCTACACCTTC,CASSQDRGQYGYTF
-,TRBV7-9,TRBJ1-2,TRBD1,TGTGCCAGCAGCTTAGCGCCCAGGGGGACCTATGGCTACACCTTC,CASSLAPRGTYGYTF
few,TRBV5-4,TRBJ2-7,TRBD2,TGTGCCAGCAGCTTGACTAGCGGGAGCGACGAGCAGTACTTC,CASSLTSGSDEQYF
once,TRBV7-2,TRBJ1-1,-,TGTGCCAGCAGCCAGGATTTGAACACTGAAGCTTTCTTT,CASSQDLNTEAFF
once,TRBV13,TRBJ2-7,TRBD1,TGTGCCAGCAGCCGGACAGGGGGCGGCGAGCAGTACTTC,CASSRTGGGEQYF
-,TRBV6-2/TRBV6-3,TRBJ1-1,-,TGTGCCAGCAGTTACTTCTTAACACTGCAGGTTTTCTTT,CASSYFLTLQVFF
-,TRBV28,TRBJ2-7,-,TGTGCCAGCAGGACTAGTCCCTACGAGCAGTACTTC,CASRTSPYEQYF
-,TRBV5-6,TRBJ2-3,TRBD2,TGTGCCAGCAGCCAGGGAGGACTAGCTACAGATACGCAGTATTTT,CASSQGGLATDTQYF